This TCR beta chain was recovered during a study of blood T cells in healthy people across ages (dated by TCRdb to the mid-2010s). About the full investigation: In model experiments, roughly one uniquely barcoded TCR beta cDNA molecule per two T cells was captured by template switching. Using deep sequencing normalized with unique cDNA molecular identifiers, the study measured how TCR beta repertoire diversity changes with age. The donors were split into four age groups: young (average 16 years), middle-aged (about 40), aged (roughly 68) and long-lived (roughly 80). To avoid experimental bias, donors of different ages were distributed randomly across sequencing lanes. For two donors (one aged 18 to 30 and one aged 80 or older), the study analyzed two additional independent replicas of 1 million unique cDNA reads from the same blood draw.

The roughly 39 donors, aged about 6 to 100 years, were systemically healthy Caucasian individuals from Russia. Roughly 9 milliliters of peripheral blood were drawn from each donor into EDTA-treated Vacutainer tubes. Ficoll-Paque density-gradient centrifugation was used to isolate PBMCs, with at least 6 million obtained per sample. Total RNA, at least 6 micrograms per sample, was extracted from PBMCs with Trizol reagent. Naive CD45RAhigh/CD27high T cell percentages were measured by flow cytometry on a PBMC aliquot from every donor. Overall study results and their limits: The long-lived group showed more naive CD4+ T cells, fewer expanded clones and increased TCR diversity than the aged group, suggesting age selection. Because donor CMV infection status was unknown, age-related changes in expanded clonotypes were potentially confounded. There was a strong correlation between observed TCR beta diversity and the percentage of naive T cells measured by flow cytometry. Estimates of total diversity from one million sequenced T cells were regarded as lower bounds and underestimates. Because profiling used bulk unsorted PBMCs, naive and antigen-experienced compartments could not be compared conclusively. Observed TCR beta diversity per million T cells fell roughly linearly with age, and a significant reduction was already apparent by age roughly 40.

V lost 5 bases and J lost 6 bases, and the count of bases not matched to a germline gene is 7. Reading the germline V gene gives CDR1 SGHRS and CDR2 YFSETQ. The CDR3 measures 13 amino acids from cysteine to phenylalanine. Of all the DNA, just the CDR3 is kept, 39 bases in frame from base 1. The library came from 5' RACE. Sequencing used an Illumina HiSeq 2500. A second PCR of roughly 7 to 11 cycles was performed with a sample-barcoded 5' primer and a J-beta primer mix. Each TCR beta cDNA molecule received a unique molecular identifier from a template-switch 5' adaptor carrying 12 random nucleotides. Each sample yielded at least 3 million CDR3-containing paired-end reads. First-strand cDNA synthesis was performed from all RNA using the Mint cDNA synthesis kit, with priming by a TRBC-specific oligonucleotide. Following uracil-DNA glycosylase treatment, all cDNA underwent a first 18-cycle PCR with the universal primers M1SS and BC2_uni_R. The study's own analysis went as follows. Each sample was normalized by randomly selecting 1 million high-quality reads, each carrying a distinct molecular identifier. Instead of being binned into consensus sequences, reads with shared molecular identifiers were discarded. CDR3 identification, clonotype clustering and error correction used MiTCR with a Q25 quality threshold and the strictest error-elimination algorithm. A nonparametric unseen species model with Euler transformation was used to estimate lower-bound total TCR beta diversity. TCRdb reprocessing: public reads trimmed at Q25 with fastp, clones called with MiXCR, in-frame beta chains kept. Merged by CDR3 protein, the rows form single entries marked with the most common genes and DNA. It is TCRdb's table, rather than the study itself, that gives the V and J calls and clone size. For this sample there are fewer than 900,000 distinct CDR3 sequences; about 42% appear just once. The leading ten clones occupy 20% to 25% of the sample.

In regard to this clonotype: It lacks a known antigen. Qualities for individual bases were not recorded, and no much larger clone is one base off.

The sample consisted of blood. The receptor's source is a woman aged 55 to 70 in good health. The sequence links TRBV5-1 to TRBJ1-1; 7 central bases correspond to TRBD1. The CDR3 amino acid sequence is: CASRQLTGAEAFF. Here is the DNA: TGCGCCAGCAGGCAACTTACAGGGGCTGAAGCTTTCTTT.